This T cell receptor beta chain was found in a study of shared clonotypes between healthy human individuals. Findings and limits, study-wide: Estimated clonotype richness was generally higher in naive than memory subsets.

Generated by immunoSEQ multiplex PCR, the TCRdb table keeps only in-frame clones and is missing some. The table records roughly 500,000 clones, 90% to 96% of them present only once. This clone occurred once. The antigen is not known. This sequence was found in a woman in her 30s in good health. Specimen: naive CD4+ T cells sorted from blood. As for subset: CD45RA+ positively selected.

CDR3 DNA sequence: TGCAGCGTTCGCCAGGGGGTACGCGAGCAGTACTTC. It is translated as CSVRQGVREQYF. The chain employs TRBV29-1 and TRBJ2-7; 7 bases match TRBD1. Germline CDR1 reads SQVTM; CDR2 reads ANQGSEA. The CDR3 has 12 residues. V was clipped by 5 bases and J by 6 bases; unmatched bases: 7.